This T cell receptor (beta chain) was obtained from a study of blood T cell repertoires in COVID-19. Data came from immunoSEQ multiplex PCR; TCRdb stores just in-frame clones and leaves some out. The sample includes fewer than 150,000 clones, 70% to 80% seen only once; the top ten take 5.5% to 7%. Germline V gene data show CDR1 as KGHSH and CDR2 as LQKENI. V was pared by 3 bases and J by 4 bases, with 19 bases of the junction left unmatched. CDR3 length: 19 residues. The clonotype originates from a man in his 70s with acute or convalescent COVID-19. V and J are TRBV18 and TRBJ2-5; 8 nucleotides line up with TRBD2. Sequenced material: peripheral blood. The CDR3 DNA reads as TGTGCCAGCTCACCTATCCTCACGCAAGAACTAGCGGAGGGAGAGACCCAGTACTTC. It encodes CASSPILTQELAEGETQYF.